This T cell receptor (beta chain) was sequenced in a study of OX40 agonist ivuxolimab in advanced cancers. Profiled with immunoSEQ multiplex PCR; TCRdb holds only in-frame clones, not every one. The sample includes about 96,000 clones, around 80% seen only once; the top ten take 5.8%. The germline V gene has CDR1 SGHRS and CDR2 YFSETQ. V lost 5 bases and J 2 bases, leaving 17 bases between the germline ends. This CDR3 region has 17 residues. The sequence was obtained from an adult with an advanced solid tumor such as melanoma, head and neck, liver or kidney cancer. The source material was CD4+ or CD8+ T cells sorted from blood, sampled in a trial of the OX40 agonist ivuxolimab. The chain uses TRBV5-1 and TRBJ2-6; TRBD1 or TRBD2 may be the D gene (6 bases each). CDR3 nucleotides: TGCGCCAGCAGTTCACAACAGGGAGGAACTGGGGCCAACGTCCTGACTTTC. Translating gives CASSSQQGGTGANVLTF.